This is a list of T cell receptor beta chains from one sample in a study of metastatic and nonmetastatic thyroid tumors. MiXCR reprocessed the PCR reads for TCRdb. The table shows some 17,000 clones, with approximately 23% occurring only once. Sequenced sample: adjacent normal tissue. All receptors derive from a female donor with papillary thyroid cancer or a benign thyroid nodule (not recorded which). Some clones in this sample may be carry-over from other donors' samples. Both conserved end residues are part of each CDR3. The D gene is left open where the match is weak. Clone size appears in some rows only: once, few, many, or a class for an expanded clone.

j_call v_call d_call clone_size cdr3_length cdr3_aa cdr3_nt
TRBJ1-2 TRBV7-9 TRBD1 many 13 CASSPNRGPGYTF TGTGCCAGCAGCCCCAACAGGGGGCCCGGCTACACCTTC
TRBJ2-1 TRBV19 TRBD2 . 13 CASRGGSDNEQFF TGTGCCAGTCGCGGGGGGTCCGACAATGAGCAGTTCTTC
TRBJ2-3 TRBV19 . many 14 CASSMVTGADTQYF TGTGCCAGTAGTATGGTGACGGGAGCAGATACGCAGTATTTT
TRBJ2-1 TRBV11-2 TRBD2 many 15 CASSSFSGTYNEQFF TGTGCCAGCAGCTCGTTTAGCGGGACCTACAATGAGCAGTTCTTC
TRBJ2-2 TRBV24-1 . medium-sized 13 CATSDRNTGELFF TGTGCCACCAGTGATAGGAACACCGGGGAGCTGTTTTTT
TRBJ2-2 TRBV5-1 TRBD2 many 16 CASSTTSGGGTGELFF TGCGCCAGCAGCACGACTAGCGGGGGGGGCACCGGGGAGCTGTTTTTT
TRBJ1-6 TRBV19 . . 15 CASSRGRVMDSPLHF TGTGCCAGTAGTAGGGGCAGGGTGATGGATTCACCCCTCCACTTT
TRBJ2-1 TRBV19 . . 10 CASSVYEQFF TGTGCCAGTAGCGTGTATGAGCAGTTCTTC
TRBJ2-1 TRBV11-2 TRBD2 many 15 CASSLELAGGNEQFF TGTGCCAGCAGCTTAGAACTAGCGGGAGGGAATGAGCAGTTCTTC
TRBJ2-7 TRBV19 . few 12 CASIQTVYEQYF TGTGCCAGTATCCAGACAGTCTACGAGCAGTACTTC
TRBJ2-7 TRBV6-1 . few 16 CASSPSWIGSAYEQYF TGTGCCAGCAGCCCCTCATGGATCGGGTCCGCCTACGAGCAGTACTTC
TRBJ2-7 TRBV28 TRBD2 few 15 CASSLTLGEGEEQYF TGTGCCAGCAGTCTGACGCTGGGGGAGGGCGAGGAGCAGTACTTC
TRBJ2-1 TRBV11-2 TRBD2 many 13 CASSLRAGYEQFF TGTGCCAGCAGCTTAAGAGCGGGATATGAGCAGTTCTTC
TRBJ2-7 TRBV6-5 TRBD2 medium-sized 17 CASSYIRLAGGTYEQYF TGTGCCAGCAGTTACATCAGACTAGCGGGTGGAACCTACGAGCAGTACTTC
TRBJ2-5 TRBV28 TRBD1 . 14 CASSWFRGQYTQYF TGTGCCAGCAGTTGGTTCAGGGGGCAATATACCCAGTACTTC
TRBJ1-1 TRBV11-1 . . 14 CASSLLSGTPEAFF TGTGCCAGCAGCTTACTTAGTGGGACACCAGAAGCTTTCTTT
TRBJ1-2 TRBV12-3/TRBV12-4 . . 14 CASTLMGGKDGYTF TGTGCCAGCACCCTTATGGGGGGGAAGGATGGCTACACCTTC
TRBJ1-1 TRBV11-1 . many 14 CASSFGPKDTEAFF TGTGCCAGCAGCTTTGGCCCGAAGGACACTGAAGCTTTCTTT
TRBJ2-7 TRBV2 TRBD2 medium-sized 13 CASKSGAVYEQYF TGTGCCAGCAAGAGCGGGGCCGTCTACGAGCAGTACTTC
TRBJ1-6 TRBV19 . . 14 CASTPRPNNSPLHF TGTGCCAGTACTCCGCGGCCAAATAATTCACCCCTCCACTTT
TRBJ2-7 TRBV12-3/TRBV12-4 TRBD2 medium-sized 15 CASSLGSGRAYEQYF TGTGCCAGCAGTTTAGGAAGCGGGAGGGCGTACGAGCAGTACTTC
TRBJ2-5 TRBV6-2/TRBV6-3 . . 13 CASSSDQGETQYF TGTGCCAGCAGTTCTGACCAGGGAGAGACCCAGTACTTC
TRBJ2-4 TRBV11-2 . many 15 CASSRITGSKNIQYF TGTGCCAGCAGCCGGATCACAGGGTCCAAAAACATTCAGTACTTC
TRBJ1-5 TRBV7-2 TRBD1 . 13 CASSQGARQPQHF TGTGCCAGCAGCCAGGGGGCCCGTCAGCCCCAGCATTTT
TRBJ1-2 TRBV9 . . 15 CASSVGGGADYGYTF TGTGCCAGCAGCGTAGGAGGGGGGGCGGACTATGGCTACACCTTC
TRBJ2-1 TRBV20-1 . . 16 CSASPFPGRLYNEQFF TGCAGTGCTTCTCCGTTCCCGGGCAGGCTCTACAATGAGCAGTTCTTC
TRBJ1-5 TRBV27 . . 21 CASSLIVQGSSGAYSNQPQHF TGTGCCAGCAGTTTAATTGTTCAGGGGAGCTCGGGGGCTTATAGCAATCAGCCCCAGCATTTT
TRBJ1-2 TRBV6-1 . few 16 CASRPSTVLSHYGYTF TGTGCCAGCAGGCCTTCAACGGTGCTATCACACTATGGCTACACCTTC
TRBJ2-7 TRBV28 . . 16 CASSLSGSPCSYEQYF TGTGCCAGCAGTTTATCGGGGAGTCCTTGCTCCTACGAGCAGTACTTC
TRBJ2-1 TRBV15 TRBD2 medium-sized 15 CATSRVGLASNEQFF TGTGCCACCAGCAGAGTCGGACTAGCGAGCAATGAGCAGTTCTTC
TRBJ2-5 TRBV29-1 . . 13 CSVEGLSPGTQYF TGCAGCGTAGAAGGTCTAAGTCCCGGTACCCAGTACTTC
TRBJ1-6 TRBV7-6 . . 14 CASSTYEKNSPLHF TGTGCCAGCAGCACGTATGAGAAGAATTCACCCCTCCACTTT
TRBJ2-3 TRBV20-1 TRBD1 many 13 CSAVTGAGDTQYF TGCAGTGCGGTAACAGGGGCAGGGGATACGCAGTATTTT
TRBJ1-3 TRBV15 . few 13 CATSSRVGNTIYF TGTGCCACCAGCTCCCGAGTTGGAAACACCATATATTTT
TRBJ2-1 TRBV4-1 TRBD1 many 15 CASRKWDSDYNEQFF TGCGCCAGCAGGAAATGGGACAGTGACTACAATGAGCAGTTCTTC
TRBJ2-7 TRBV20-1 . . 14 CSARDRVRPYEQYF TGCAGTGCTAGAGATCGGGTGCGTCCCTACGAGCAGTACTTC
TRBJ1-2 TRBV12-3/TRBV12-4 . few 12 CASSVLPGGYTF TGTGCCAGCAGCGTACTCCCCGGTGGCTACACCTTC
TRBJ2-5 TRBV7-6 TRBD2 few 15 CASILDLAGGVTQYF TGTGCCAGCATCTTAGACCTAGCGGGAGGAGTGACCCAGTACTTC
TRBJ2-3 TRBV2 TRBD2 . 18 CASSEAGWTSVSTDTQYF TGTGCCAGCAGTGAAGCCGGCTGGACTAGTGTTAGCACAGATACGCAGTATTTT
TRBJ2-3 TRBV6-4 . medium-sized 10 CASCTDTQYF TGTGCCAGCTGCACAGATACGCAGTATTTT